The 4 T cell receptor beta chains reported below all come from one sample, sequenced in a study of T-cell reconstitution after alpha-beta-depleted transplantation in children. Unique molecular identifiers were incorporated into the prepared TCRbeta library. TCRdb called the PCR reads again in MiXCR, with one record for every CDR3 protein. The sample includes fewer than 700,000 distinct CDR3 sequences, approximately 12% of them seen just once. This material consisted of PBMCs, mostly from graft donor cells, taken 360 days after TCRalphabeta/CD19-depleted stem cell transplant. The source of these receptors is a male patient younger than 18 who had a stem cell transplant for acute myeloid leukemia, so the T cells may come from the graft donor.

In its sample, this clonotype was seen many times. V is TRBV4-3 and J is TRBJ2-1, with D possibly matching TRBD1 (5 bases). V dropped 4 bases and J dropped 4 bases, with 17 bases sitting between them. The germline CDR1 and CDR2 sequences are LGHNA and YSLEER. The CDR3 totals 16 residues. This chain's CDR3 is CASSLSQGYSYNEQFF. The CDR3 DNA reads TGCGCCAGCAGCCTAAGCCAGGGATACTCGTACAATGAGCAGTTCTTC.

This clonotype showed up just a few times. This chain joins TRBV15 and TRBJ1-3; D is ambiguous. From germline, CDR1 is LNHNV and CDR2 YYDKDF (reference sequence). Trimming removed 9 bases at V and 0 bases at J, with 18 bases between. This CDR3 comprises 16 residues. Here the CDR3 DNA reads TGTGCCACTATGGACGCAGGACCAGACTCTGGAAACACCATATATTTT. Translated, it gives CATMDAGPDSGNTIYF.

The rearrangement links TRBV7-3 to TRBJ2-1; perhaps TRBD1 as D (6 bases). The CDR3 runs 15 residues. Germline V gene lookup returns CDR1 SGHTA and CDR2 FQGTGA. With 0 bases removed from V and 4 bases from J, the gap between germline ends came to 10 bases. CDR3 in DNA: TGTGCCAGCAGCTTAACCCGGGGACATTACAATGAGCAGTTCTTC. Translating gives CASSLTRGHYNEQFF.

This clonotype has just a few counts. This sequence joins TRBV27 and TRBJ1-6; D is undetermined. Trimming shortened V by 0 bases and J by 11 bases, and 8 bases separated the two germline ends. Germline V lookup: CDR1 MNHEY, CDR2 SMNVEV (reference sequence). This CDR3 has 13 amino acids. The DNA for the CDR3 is TGTGCCAGCAGTTTATCCAATTTCACACCCCTCCACTTT. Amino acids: CASSLSNFTPLHF.